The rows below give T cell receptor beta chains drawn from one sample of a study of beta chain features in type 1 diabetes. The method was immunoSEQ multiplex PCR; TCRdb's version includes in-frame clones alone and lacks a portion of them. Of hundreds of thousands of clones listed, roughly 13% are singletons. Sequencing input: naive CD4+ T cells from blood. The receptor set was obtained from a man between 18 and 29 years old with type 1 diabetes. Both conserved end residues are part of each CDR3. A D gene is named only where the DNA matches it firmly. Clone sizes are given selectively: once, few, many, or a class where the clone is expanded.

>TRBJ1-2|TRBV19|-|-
TGTGCCAGTAGTATAGAAGACCTTTATGGCTACACCTTC
CASSIEDLYGYTF
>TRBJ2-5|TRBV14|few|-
TGTGCCAGCAGCCCGGGGGTCCAAGAGACCCAGTACTTC
CASSPGVQETQYF
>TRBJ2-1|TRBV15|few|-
TGTGCCACCAGCGGGGGCAGTAGATACAATGAGCAGTTCTTC
CATSGGSRYNEQFF
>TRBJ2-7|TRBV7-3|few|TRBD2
TGTGCCAGCAGCCCCGGGGGGGACGAGCAGTACTTC
CASSPGGDEQYF
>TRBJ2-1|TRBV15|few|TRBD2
TGTGCCACCAGCAGAGAAGGCGGGAGAGGGGATGAGCAGTTCTTC
CATSREGGRGDEQFF
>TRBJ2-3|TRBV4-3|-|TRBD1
TGCGCCAGCAGCCTTTTCCCCCCGGGACAGGGGGGCACAGATACGCAGTATTTT
CASSLFPPGQGGTDTQYF
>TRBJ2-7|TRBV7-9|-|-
TGTGCCAGCAGCCGGACGGGAGTCTACGAGCAGTACTTC
CASSRTGVYEQYF
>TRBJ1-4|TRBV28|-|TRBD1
TGTGCCAGCGAAGCAGGGGGCGGTGAAAAACTGTTTTTT
CASEAGGGEKLFF
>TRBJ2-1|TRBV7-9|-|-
TGTGCCAGCACCTTATCCTTGTCCGGTGAGGGTGAGCAGTTCTTC
CASTLSLSGEGEQFF
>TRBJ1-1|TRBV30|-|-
TGTGCCTGGAGTAGCCAGATGAACACTGAAGCTTTCTTT
CAWSSQMNTEAFF
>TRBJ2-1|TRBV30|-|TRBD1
TGTGACGTGGACCGTGGGGACAGGGCCTACAATGAGCAGTTCTTC
CDVDRGDRAYNEQFF
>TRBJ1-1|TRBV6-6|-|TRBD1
TGTGCCAGCAATCCGGGACAGGTAGGGGAAGCTTTCTTT
CASNPGQVGEAFF
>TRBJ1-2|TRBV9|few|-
TGTGCCAGCAGCGACCCCTCCACGAGGGGAGGGAACTATGGCTACACCTTC
CASSDPSTRGGNYGYTF
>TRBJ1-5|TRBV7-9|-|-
TGTGCCAGCAGCTCCACAGGGCCCCAGCATTTT
CASSSTGPQHF
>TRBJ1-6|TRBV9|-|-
TGTGCCAGCAGCGTGGAAGCGGGACTGATTAATTCACCCCTCCACTTT
CASSVEAGLINSPLHF
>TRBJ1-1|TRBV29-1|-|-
TGCAGCGTTGAAAGAGGGGTCGGGACTGAAGCTTTCTTT
CSVERGVGTEAFF
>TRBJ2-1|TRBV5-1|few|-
TGCGCCAGCAGCTTGGTGTCCAATGAGCAGTTCTTC
CASSLVSNEQFF
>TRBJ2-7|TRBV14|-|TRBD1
TGTGCCAGCAGCCAAGATTACGTTTTAGGGGACAGGGCCGACTACGAGCAGTACTTC
CASSQDYVLGDRADYEQYF
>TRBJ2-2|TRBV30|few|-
TGTGCCTGGAGGGCAGGGGTCCGCACCGGGGAGCTGTTTTTT
CAWRAGVRTGELFF
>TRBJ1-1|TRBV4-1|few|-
TGCGCCAGCAGCCAAGAATTAGAGGAAGCTTTCTTT
CASSQELEEAFF
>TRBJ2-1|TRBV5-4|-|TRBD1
TGTGCCAGCAGCCATAGACAGGGGGATAATGAGCAGTTCTTC
CASSHRQGDNEQFF
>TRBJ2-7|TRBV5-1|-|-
TGCGCCAGCAGCTTGAATGAACTCGAGCAGTACTTC
CASSLNELEQYF
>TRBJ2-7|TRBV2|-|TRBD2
TGTGCCAGCAGTGAGGAGACTAGCGGGCTCGAGCAGTACTTC
CASSEETSGLEQYF
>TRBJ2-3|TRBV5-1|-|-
TGCGCCAGCAGCGATTCGGGACAAATCACAGATACGCAGTATTTT
CASSDSGQITDTQYF
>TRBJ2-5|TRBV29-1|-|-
TGCAGCGTTGTCCAGGCGGAGACCCAGTACTTC
CSVVQAETQYF
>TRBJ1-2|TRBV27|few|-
TGTGCCACTAAGCGGACAGACTCACTGGCCTATGGCTACACCTTC
CATKRTDSLAYGYTF
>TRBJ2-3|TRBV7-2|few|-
TGTGCCAGCAGCTCCGTCCAGAGAGGGGCTACGCAGTATTTT
CASSSVQRGATQYF
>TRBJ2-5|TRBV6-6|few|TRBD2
TGTGCCAGCAGTTTAGGCGGGACTAGCGGTCAAGAGACCCAGTACTTC
CASSLGGTSGQETQYF
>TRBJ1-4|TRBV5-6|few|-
TGTGCCAGCAGCTTGCTTCGGAGTGGGGATAATGAAAAACTGTTTTTT
CASSLLRSGDNEKLFF
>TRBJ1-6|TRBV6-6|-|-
TGTGCCAGCAGCACGGGGGGGAGCAATTCACCCCTCCACTTT
CASSTGGSNSPLHF
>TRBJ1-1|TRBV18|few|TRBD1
TGTGCCAGCTCACTGATGAGCAGGGGGCAGGGAAGAGGAGCTGAAGCTTTCTTT
CASSLMSRGQGRGAEAFF
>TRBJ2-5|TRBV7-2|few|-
TGTGCCAGCAGCCTTGAGGGGCGGAAACAAGAGACCCAGTACTTC
CASSLEGRKQETQYF
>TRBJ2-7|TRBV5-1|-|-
TGCGCCAGCAGGGTCCGGGACGTTGCCTACGAGCAGTACTTC
CASRVRDVAYEQYF
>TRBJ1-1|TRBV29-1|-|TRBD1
TGCAGCGTCGCTACGGACAGGGGGCTTCACGCTTTCTTT
CSVATDRGLHAFF
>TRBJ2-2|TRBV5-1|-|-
TGCGCCAGCAGCTTCCAAGGAGACACCGGGGAGCTGTTTTTT
CASSFQGDTGELFF
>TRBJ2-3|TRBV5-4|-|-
TGTGCCAGCAGCCCACCGTCCCGGGACATCACAGATACGCAGTATTTT
CASSPPSRDITDTQYF
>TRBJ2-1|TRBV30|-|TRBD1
TGTGCCTGGAGTGGGGGACAGGGGGCCCAGTCCTACAATGAGCAGTTCTTC
CAWSGGQGAQSYNEQFF
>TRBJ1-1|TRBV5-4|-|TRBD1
TGTGCCAGCAGCCCCTCGGACAGGGGGGACACTGAAGCTTTCTTT
CASSPSDRGDTEAFF
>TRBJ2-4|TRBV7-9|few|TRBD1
TGTGCCAGCAGCTCACCTACCTGGACAGGGATGGCCAAAAACATTCAGTACTTC
CASSSPTWTGMAKNIQYF
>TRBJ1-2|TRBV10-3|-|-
TGTGCCATCAGTGAGTTAGTTCCGCAGGACTATGGCTACACCTTC
CAISELVPQDYGYTF
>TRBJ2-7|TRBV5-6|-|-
TGTGCCAGCAGCCCAGGGGACGGAGACTACGAGCAGTACTTC
CASSPGDGDYEQYF
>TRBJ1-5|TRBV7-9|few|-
TGTGCCAGCAGCGTGCAGGGTTCGGATCAGCCCCAGCATTTT
CASSVQGSDQPQHF
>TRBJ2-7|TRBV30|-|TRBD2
TGTGCCTGGACTAGCGGAGGCTACGAGCAGTACTTC
CAWTSGGYEQYF
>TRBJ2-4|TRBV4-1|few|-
TGCGCCAGCAGCCAAGCTTGGATCGACAGAAAAAACATTCAGTACTTC
CASSQAWIDRKNIQYF
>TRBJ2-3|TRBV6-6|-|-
TGTGCCAGCAGTTACTCTGGACGGGGAAGCACAGATACGCAGTATTTT
CASSYSGRGSTDTQYF
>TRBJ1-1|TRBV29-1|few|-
TGCAGCGTACTCGGACTGTTGAACACTGAAGCTTTCTTT
CSVLGLLNTEAFF
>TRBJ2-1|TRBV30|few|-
TGTGCCCTTGGGGCGAACTACAATGAGCAGTTCTTC
CALGANYNEQFF
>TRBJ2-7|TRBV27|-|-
TGTGCCAGCAGTCTCGGGCAAGGCAAGCAGTACTTC
CASSLGQGKQYF
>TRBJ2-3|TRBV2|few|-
TGTGCCAGCAGTGTTAGCGCAGATACGCAGTATTTT
CASSVSADTQYF
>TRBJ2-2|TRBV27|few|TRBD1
TGTGCCAGCAGTTTAGGACAGGTTCACGGGGAGCTGTTTTTT
CASSLGQVHGELFF
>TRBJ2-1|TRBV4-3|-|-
TGCGCCAGCAGCCAGCTGGGACTCTACAACAATGAGCAGTTCTTC
CASSQLGLYNNEQFF
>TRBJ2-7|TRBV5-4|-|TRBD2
TGTGCCAGCAGCCGGGACTACTACCGCGAGCAGTACTTC
CASSRDYYREQYF
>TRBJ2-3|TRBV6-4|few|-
TGTGCCAGCAGTGAGTCTAGGCATCTAGATACGCAGTATTTT
CASSESRHLDTQYF
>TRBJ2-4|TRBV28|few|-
TGTGCCAGCAGTCCCGTGGGGAGGAGTAAAAACATTCAGTACTTC
CASSPVGRSKNIQYF
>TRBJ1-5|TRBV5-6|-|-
TGTGCCAGCAGCCGCAGGGTCGGCAATCAGCCCCAGCATTTT
CASSRRVGNQPQHF